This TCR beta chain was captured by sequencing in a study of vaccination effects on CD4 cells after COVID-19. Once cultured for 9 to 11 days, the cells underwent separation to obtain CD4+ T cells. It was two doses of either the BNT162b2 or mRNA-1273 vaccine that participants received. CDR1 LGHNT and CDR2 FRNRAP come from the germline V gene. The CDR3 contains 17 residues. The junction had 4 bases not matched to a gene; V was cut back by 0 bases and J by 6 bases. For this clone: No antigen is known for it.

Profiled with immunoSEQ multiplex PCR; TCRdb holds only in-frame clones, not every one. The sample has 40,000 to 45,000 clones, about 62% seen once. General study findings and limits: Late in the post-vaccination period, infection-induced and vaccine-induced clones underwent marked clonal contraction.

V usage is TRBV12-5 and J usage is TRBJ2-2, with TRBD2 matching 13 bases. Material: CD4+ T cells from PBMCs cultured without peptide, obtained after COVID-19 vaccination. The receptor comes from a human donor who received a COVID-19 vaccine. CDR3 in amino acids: CASGLVQGLAGAGELFF. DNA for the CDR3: TGTGCTAGTGGTTTGGTACAAGGACTAGCGGGAGCCGGGGAGCTGTTTTTT.